Below, 27 T cell receptor beta chains from the same sample are listed, as sequenced in a study of blood T cells in healthy people across ages. A J-beta primer mix and a sample-barcoded 5' primer were used in a second PCR of roughly 7 to 12 cycles. TCRdb ran MiXCR on the 5' RACE reads and lists one entry per CDR3 protein. The sample has 980,000 or so distinct CDR3 sequences, 40% to 60% seen once; the top ten hold 13%. Material for sequencing was blood. The origin of the receptors is a man between 25 and 39 years old in good health.

V gene TRBV20-1 combines with J gene TRBJ2-7; possibly TRBD1 or TRBD2 for D (5 bases each). Trimming left V 5 bases short and J 0 bases short, with 11 bases between. This CDR3 is 13 amino acids long. Germline V lookup: CDR1 DFQATT, CDR2 SNEGSKA (reference sequence). CDR3 nucleotides: TGCAGTGCTTGGGACGGGGCCTCCTACGAGCAGTACTTC. This codes for CSAWDGASYEQYF.

The rearrangement links TRBV7-2 to TRBJ2-3, with D possibly TRBD2 on 6 matching bases. The CDR3 totals 14 residues. Trimming removed 4 bases from V and 5 bases from J, with 13 bases in between. Germline lookup yields CDR1 SGHTA and CDR2 FQGNSA. CDR3 bases: TGTGCCAGCAGCTCCCGTGGCGGGATAGATACGCAGTATTTT. As protein: CASSSRGGIDTQYF. The whole variable domain, filled in from reference TRBV7-2 and TRBJ2-3, reads GAGVSQSPSNKVTEKGKDVELRCDPISGHTALYWYRQSLGQGLEFLIYFQGNSAPDKSGLPSDRFSAERTGGSVSTLTIQRTQQEDSAVYLCASSSRGGIDTQYFGPGTRLTVL.

Only one count was recorded for this clonotype. This chain connects TRBV28 to TRBJ2-7; D gene uncertain. The V gene lost 3 bases and the J gene lost 0 bases, with 12 bases spanning the gap. CDR3 size: 15 residues. Germline V gives CDR1 MDHEN, CDR2 SYDVKM. This CDR3 reads CASSFTEASSYEQYF. The CDR3 nucleotides are TGTGCCAGCAGTTTTACAGAGGCGAGCTCCTACGAGCAGTACTTC.

The chain employs TRBV20-1 and TRBJ2-1; 11 bases align to TRBD2. Germline V lookup: CDR1 DFQATT, CDR2 SNEGSKA (reference sequence). The CDR3 totals 15 residues. J gave up 4 bases and V 2 bases, and 4 bases lay outside the gene matches. Written as DNA, the CDR3 is TGCAGTGCTAGAAATCTAGCGGGGGGATACAATGAGCAGTTCTTC. This codes for CSARNLAGGYNEQFF.

J is TRBJ2-3 and V is TRBV3-1, with 8 bases aligning to TRBD2. CDR3 length: 18 amino acids. From germline, CDR1 is LGHDT and CDR2 YNNKEL (reference sequence). V lost 4 bases, J lost 0 bases, and 12 bases stayed unmatched. CDR3 sequence: CASSLLLRRGESTDTQYF. CDR3 bases: TGTGCCAGCAGCCTCCTTTTGCGGCGGGGGGAGAGCACAGATACGCAGTATTTT.

The gene calls are TRBV6-7 and TRBJ2-2; 11 bases match TRBD1. TRBV6-7 is known as an ORF, though its function is uncertain. The trim removed 2 bases at V and 6 bases at J, leaving 5 bases unmatched. CDR3 length: 16 residues. The CDR3 spells CASSYPSGQGAGELFF. CDR3 DNA sequence: TGTGCCAGCAGTTACCCGTCGGGACAGGGGGCCGGGGAGCTGTTTTTT.

The chain has TRBV4-1 and TRBJ2-7; possibly TRBD1 or TRBD2 for D (5 bases each). This CDR3 is 18 amino acids long. The V and J ends lost 4 bases and 1 base respectively, with 23 bases between them. The germline V gene has CDR1 MGHRA and CDR2 YSYEKL. DNA for the CDR3: TGCGCCAGCAGCCCACATCTAACCGGGACGGTGACTTCCTACGAGCAGTACTTC. Residues: CASSPHLTGTVTSYEQYF.

The chain recombines TRBV11-2 with TRBJ2-1; D possibly corresponds to TRBD2 (5 bases). Germline V gene sequence: CDR1 SGHAT, CDR2 FQNNGV. The length of the CDR3 is 12 residues. V gave up 3 bases and J gave up 5 bases, with 5 bases separating them. The CDR3 loop reads CASSFSDNEQFF. The DNA for the CDR3 is TGTGCCAGCAGCTTTAGCGACAATGAGCAGTTCTTC.

The V gene is TRBV20-1, the J gene TRBJ2-3, with 7 bases identical to TRBD1. The CDR3 runs to 15 residues. The V segment lost 5 bases and the J segment 2 bases; nucleotides outside the gene matches: 10. Germline-derived CDR1 and CDR2 are DFQATT and SNEGSKA (reference sequence). The CDR3: CSAPEGQSSTDTQYF. Written as DNA, the CDR3 is TGCAGTGCTCCCGAGGGACAGTCATCCACAGATACGCAGTATTTT.

This clonotype was seen only a few times. V gene TRBV11-3 combines with J gene TRBJ1-1; tentative D call: TRBD1 (5 bases). The germline gives CDR1 SGHNT, CDR2 YENEEA. The CDR3 covers 13 residues. Deletions cut 3 bases from V and 3 bases from J, with 8 bases between. CDR3 bases: TGTGCCAGCAGCTTTGGGGACTACACTGAAGCTTTCTTT. Translating gives CASSFGDYTEAFF. Combining the CDR3 with reference TRBV11-3 and TRBJ1-1 gives the whole variable domain EAGVVQSPRYKIIEKKQPVAFWCNPISGHNTLYWYLQNLGQGPELLIRYENEEAVDDSQLPKDRFSAERLKGVDSTLKIQPAELGDSAVYLCASSFGDYTEAFFGQGTRLTVV.

The rearrangement joins TRBV5-1 to TRBJ1-2, with D possibly matching TRBD1 (5 bases). From germline, CDR1 is SGHRS and CDR2 YFSETQ. V was clipped by 5 bases and J by 6 bases, with 14 bases between them. The CDR3 sequence is 13 residues long. CDR3 in DNA: TGCGCCAGCAGTTGGGCAGGAGGGGATGGCTACACCTTC. This encodes CASSWAGGDGYTF. Looking up the rest from reference TRBV5-1 and TRBJ1-2 gives the full variable domain: KAGVTQTPRYLIKTRGQQVTLSCSPISGHRSVSWYQQTPGQGLQFLFEYFSETQRNKGNFPGRFSGRQFSNSRSEMNVSTLELGDSALYLCASSWAGGDGYTFGSGTRLTVV.

The genes are TRBV6-5 and TRBJ2-5; 10 nucleotides agree with TRBD2. V shed 11 bases and J 3 bases; nucleotides not matched to a gene: 3. CDR1 and CDR2 from the germline V gene are MNHEY and SVGAGI. The CDR3 consists of 12 residues. The CDR3 DNA is TGTGCCGCCGGACTAGCGGAAGAGACCCAGTACTTC. Amino acids: CAAGLAEETQYF.

The CDR3 coding sequence is TGTGCCAGCAGCAGGCAGGGGTCCGCAGATACGCAGTATTTT. Its protein is CASSRQGSADTQYF. The chain links TRBV5-4 to TRBJ2-3, with a weak D call TRBD1 (6 bases). V lost 4 bases and J 4 bases, leaving 13 bases between the germline ends. The CDR3 loop spans 14 amino acids. The germline V gene has CDR1 SGHNT and CDR2 YYREEE (reference sequence).

This sequence joins TRBV7-3 and TRBJ2-3; D may correspond to TRBD1 or TRBD2 (5 bases each). CDR1 is SGHTA and CDR2 is FQGTGA in the germline V gene. This CDR3 is 15 amino acids long. The V and J ends lost 5 bases and 3 bases respectively, with 15 bases between them. The CDR3 protein is CASSPQGVGTDTQYF. CDR3 bases: TGTGCCAGCAGCCCGCAGGGAGTGGGGACAGATACGCAGTATTTT.

The table lists this clonotype with a count of one. The V call is TRBV4-3, the J call TRBJ1-1; D is unresolved. Germline CDR1 reads LGHNA; CDR2 reads YSLEER. The ends were cut back, 0 bases at V and 1 base at J, with 18 bases in the middle. CDR3 size: 18 residues. DNA of the CDR3: TGCGCCAGCAGCCAAGATCATTCGGCAGAAATAACGAACACTGAAGCTTTCTTT. It codes for CASSQDHSAEITNTEAFF.

This sequence joins TRBV6-2 or TRBV6-3 and TRBJ2-3; D remains unclear. The ends were cut back, 7 bases at V and 9 bases at J, with 14 bases in the middle. Germline CDR1 reads MNHEY; CDR2 reads SVGEGT. CDR3 length: 12 residues. The chain's CDR3 is CASNSSAETQYF. The CDR3 DNA reads TGTGCCAGCAACTCGAGCGCGGAAACGCAGTATTTT.

This chain uses TRBV7-2 with TRBJ1-6; maybe TRBD1 (5 bases). Germline V gene lookup returns CDR1 SGHTA and CDR2 FQGNSA. The ends were cut back, 0 bases at V and 10 bases at J, with 13 bases in the middle. The CDR3 extends over 15 amino acids. Here the CDR3 reads CASSLAARAESPLHF. The CDR3 DNA reads as TGTGCCAGCAGCTTAGCGGCCAGGGCTGAGTCACCCCTCCACTTT. The full variable domain, with the rest looked up from reference TRBV7-2 and TRBJ1-6, is GAGVSQSPSNKVTEKGKDVELRCDPISGHTALYWYRQSLGQGLEFLIYFQGNSAPDKSGLPSDRFSAERTGGSVSTLTIQRTQQEDSAVYLCASSLAARAESPLHFGNGTRLTVT.

This chain links TRBV5-1 with TRBJ2-1, with D unresolved. The germline V gene encodes CDR1 SGHRS and CDR2 YFSETQ. This CDR3 is built from 15 residues. Trimming cost V 4 bases and J 9 bases, with 20 bases left between them. In nucleotides, the CDR3 is TGCGCCAGCAGCAATGCGGCCCACTCGGGCGGTGAGCAGTTCTTC. The encoded protein is CASSNAAHSGGEQFF.

The chain uses TRBV7-9 and TRBJ1-2; TRBD1 matches 8 bases. Looked up from germline, CDR1 is SEHNR and CDR2 is FQNEAQ (reference sequence). V shed 5 bases and J 1 base; nucleotides not matched to a gene: 15. The CDR3 is made up of 18 amino acids. The CDR3 bases are TGTGCCAGCAGCAAATTTAATGTCGACAGGGGCAATAACTATGGCTACACCTTC. Its translation: CASSKFNVDRGNNYGYTF.

The chain joins TRBV2 to TRBJ2-5; 9 positions agree with TRBD1. The V gene end was trimmed by 6 bases and the J gene end by 6 bases; junction bases not matched to a gene: 5. Germline lookup yields CDR1 SNHLY and CDR2 FYNNEI. The CDR3 contains 13 residues. The CDR3 coding sequence is TGTGCCAGCAGGGGACAGGGTACCCAGACCCAGTACTTC. Translation: CASRGQGTQTQYF.

Comments on this clonotype: A much larger clone differs by one base, so this may be a read error. This sequence joins TRBV20-1 and TRBJ1-6; weak D call: TRBD1 (6 bases). This CDR3 region has 19 residues. Germline V gene sequence: CDR1 DFQATT, CDR2 SNEGSKA (reference sequence). The germline V and J ends were trimmed by 5 bases and 1 base, with 24 bases remaining between them. The CDR3 reads CSAVGGGLPIGSYNSPLHF. As DNA, the CDR3 is TGCAGTGCTGTGGGGGGGGGCCTCCCGATCGGGTCCTATAATTCACCCCTCCACTTT.

This clonotype was recorded a few times. The chain couples TRBV3-1 to TRBJ2-3; TRBD2 aligns across 9 bases. This CDR3 is 18 amino acids long. Germline-derived CDR1 and CDR2 are LGHDT and YNNKEL (reference sequence). Trimming cost V 1 base and J 2 bases; bases outside gene matches: 10. CDR3 sequence: CASSQVNSGGFFTDTQYF. DNA for the CDR3: TGTGCCAGCAGCCAAGTGAATAGCGGGGGTTTCTTCACAGATACGCAGTATTTT.

The chain combines TRBV6-2 or TRBV6-3 with TRBJ2-1; 12 positions agree with TRBD2. This CDR3 comprises 17 residues. Germline assignment: CDR1 MNHEY and CDR2 SVGEGT. Unmatched junction bases numbered 8, after V lost 2 bases and J lost 6 bases. CDR3 residues: CASSYGSSGGAGNEQFF. The CDR3 nucleotides are TGTGCCAGCAGTTACGGGTCTAGCGGGGGGGCCGGCAATGAGCAGTTCTTC.

Turning to this clonotype: Germline and junction disagree at one end, which may indicate a read error. V gene TRBV5-1 combines with J gene TRBJ2-1; 10 bases match TRBD1. This CDR3 has 15 amino acids. CDR1 and CDR2 from the germline V gene are SGHRS and YFSETQ. CDR3 sequence (DNA): TGCACCAGCAGCATCGGACAGGGGGGCCGACTGGAGCAGTTCTTC. Its translation is CTSSIGQGGRLEQFF.

This clonotype was seen only a few times. The rearrangement joins TRBV13 to TRBJ2-5, with D possibly TRBD1 on 5 matching bases. The J call may be mistaken, given a closer DNA end match to TRBJ2-7. This CDR3 spans 14 amino acids. The V gene's germline CDR1 is PRHDT and CDR2 FYEKMQ (reference sequence). The CDR3 region has the DNA TGTGCCAGCAGCCTGGCGACAGATCCCTACGAGCAGTACTTC. Translated: CASSLATDPYEQYF.

The V gene is TRBV20-1, the J gene TRBJ2-3, with D uncertain. CDR3 length: 15 amino acids. Trimming took off 0 bases at V and 0 bases at J, with 10 bases between the two ends. CDR1 and CDR2 (germline): DFQATT, SNEGSKA (reference sequence). In DNA form, the CDR3 reads TGCAGTGCTAGAGAGGCAGCCCCTAGCACAGATACGCAGTATTTT. Translated, it gives CSAREAAPSTDTQYF.

This rearrangement joins TRBV15 to TRBJ1-1; TRBD1 is a possible D gene (6 bases). The CDR3 spans 16 residues. Germline V gene data show CDR1 as LNHNV and CDR2 as YYDKDF (reference sequence). With 4 bases removed from V and 0 bases from J, the gap between germline ends came to 15 bases. The CDR3 DNA is TGTGCCACCAGCACGGACAGCCTAACTCTGAACACTGAAGCTTTCTTT. Its protein is CATSTDSLTLNTEAFF.